The next 8 T cell receptor beta chains were all read from a single sample in a study of sequential checkpoint blockade in melanoma. The data were produced by immunoSEQ multiplex PCR, yet TCRdb's version contains in-frame clones alone and is incomplete. The sample lists about 15,000 clones, 65% to 80% occurring once. The treatment was: randomized to nivolumab then ipilimumab (arm A) or the reverse (arm B). The sample consisted of CD8+ T cells sorted from blood (inferred from file names), taken from a patient given nivolumab and ipilimumab in sequence. Receptors were obtained from a human donor with melanoma.

The rearrangement joins TRBV15 to TRBJ2-1, with TRBD1 matching 7 bases. Germline lookup yields CDR1 LNHNV and CDR2 YYDKDF (reference sequence). The CDR3 runs to 15 residues. J gave up 3 bases and V 9 bases, and 11 bases lay outside the gene matches. CDR3 region: CATGLSRGIYNEQFF. CDR3 sequence (DNA): TGTGCCACGGGCCTCAGCAGGGGGATCTACAATGAGCAGTTCTTC.

The chain couples TRBV4-3 to TRBJ2-7; D ambiguous. CDR3 length: 16 residues. Deletions cut 0 bases from V and 2 bases from J, with 14 bases between. Germline loops: CDR1 LGHNA, CDR2 YSLEER. CDR3 residues: CASSQDPGGLAYEQYF. The CDR3 DNA sequence: TGCGCCAGCAGCCAAGATCCCGGCGGCCTGGCCTACGAGCAGTACTTC.

The gene calls are TRBV19 and TRBJ1-5; D may be TRBD1 (6 bases). Trimming took 3 bases from V and 4 from J, leaving 10 bases between them. The V gene's germline CDR1 is LNHDA and CDR2 SQIVND (reference sequence). This CDR3 has 14 residues. The CDR3 DNA sequence: TGTGCCAGTAGTATTCAGGGGCTTAATCAGCCCCAGCATTTT. Its translation is CASSIQGLNQPQHF.

The chain carries TRBV19 and TRBJ1-1; D remains unclear. V gave up 0 bases and J gave up 1 base, with 9 bases separating them. CDR3 length equals 15 residues. Germline V gene data show CDR1 as LNHDA and CDR2 as SQIVND (reference sequence). The CDR3 loop reads CASSIDGRGNTEAFF. CDR3 sequence (DNA): TGTGCCAGTAGTATAGACGGCAGAGGGAACACTGAAGCTTTCTTT.

This chain links TRBV7-2 with TRBJ2-7; 8 nucleotides agree with TRBD1. V trimming: 0 bases; J trimming: 6 bases; junction bases outside the gene matches: 7. CDR3 length equals 15 residues. The V gene's germline CDR1 is SGHTA and CDR2 FQGNSA. The CDR3 nucleotides read TGTGCCAGCAGCTTAGCGGACAGGGTGTACGGCGAGCAGTACTTC. It is translated as CASSLADRVYGEQYF.

The chain uses TRBV28 and TRBJ1-1, with a tentative D call TRBD1 (5 bases). Germline values: CDR1 MDHEN, CDR2 SYDVKM. Trimming took off 8 bases at V and 6 bases at J, with 13 bases between the two ends. The CDR3 has 12 residues. The CDR3 spells CASGGEWPEAFF. In nucleotides, the CDR3 is TGTGCCAGCGGGGGGGAGTGGCCTGAAGCTTTCTTT.

The chain is built from TRBV2 and TRBJ1-1; no clear D gene. V lost 2 bases to trimming and J lost 8 bases, with 6 bases between them. Per the germline V gene, CDR1 is SNHLY and CDR2 is FYNNEI. CDR3 size: 11 residues. CDR3 sequence (DNA): TGTGCCAGCAGTGAAACAGCAGAAGCTTTCTTT. Its protein product is CASSETAEAFF.

V is TRBV5-8 and J is TRBJ2-1; 12 bases align to TRBD2. This CDR3 region has 19 residues. The germline V gene has CDR1 SGHTS and CDR2 YDEGEE. The junction had 15 bases not matched to a gene; V was cut back by 0 bases and J by 8 bases. The chain's CDR3 is CASSLGASGGALGSDEQFF. CDR3 coding DNA: TGTGCCAGCAGCTTGGGCGCTAGCGGGGGGGCACTCGGCAGCGATGAGCAGTTCTTC.